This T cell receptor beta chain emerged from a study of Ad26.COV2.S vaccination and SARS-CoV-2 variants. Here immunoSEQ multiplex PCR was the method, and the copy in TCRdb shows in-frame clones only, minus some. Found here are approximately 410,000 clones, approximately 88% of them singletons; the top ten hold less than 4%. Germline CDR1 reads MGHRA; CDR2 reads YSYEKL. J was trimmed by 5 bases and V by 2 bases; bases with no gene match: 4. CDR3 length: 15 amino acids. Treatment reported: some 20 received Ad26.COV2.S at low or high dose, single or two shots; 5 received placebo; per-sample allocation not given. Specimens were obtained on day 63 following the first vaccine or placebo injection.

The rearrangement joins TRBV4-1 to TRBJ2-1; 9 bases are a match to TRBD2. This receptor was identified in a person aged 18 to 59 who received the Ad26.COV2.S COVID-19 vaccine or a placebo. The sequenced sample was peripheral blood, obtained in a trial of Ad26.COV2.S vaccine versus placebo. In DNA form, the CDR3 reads TGCGCCAGCAGCCAACAGGGACTAGCAGACAATGAGCAGTTCTTC. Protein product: CASSQQGLADNEQFF.